The present T cell receptor (beta chain) was sequenced within a study of CD8+CD57+ T cells in acquired aplastic anemia. The V and J ends lost 0 bases and 4 bases respectively, with 6 bases between them. In germline, CDR1 is LGHNA, CDR2 YSLEER. There are 13 residues in the CDR3. The sequenced patients had an expansion of CD8+CD57+ cells seen by flow cytometry. Genomic DNA, serving as template, underwent TCR beta VDJ and CDR3 profiling. Using its own MiXCR run on the reads, TCRdb lists one record per CDR3 protein. The top ten hold roughly 3.1% of the sample, which has under 200,000 distinct CDR3 sequences, 45% to 55% seen once. This clonotype was recorded at least ten times. Its specificity is not known. Findings and caveats of the study: Patients were compared with controls for CD8+ Simpson's diversity, and no significant difference emerged. The number of CD8+ CDR3 sequences shared by patients and controls was around 30.

This receptor was taken from a human donor with aplastic anemia. Sequenced material: sorted CD4+, CD8+, or CD8+CD57+ T cells (not recorded which) from PBMCs. The V call is TRBV4-3, the J call TRBJ1-1; D is uncertain. The CDR3, as DNA: TGCGCCAGCAGCCAAGAGCCGGTCACTGAAGCTTTCTTT. It is translated as CASSQEPVTEAFF.